These 26 T cell receptor beta chains were all obtained from the same sample, sequenced in a study of cytomegalovirus exposure and HLA in healthy donors. 13 Jbeta primers and 60 Vbeta primers were used for the PCR. The protocol was immunoSEQ multiplex PCR, while the TCRdb copy is restricted to in-frame clones and leaves out a portion. This repertoire shows approximately 290,000 clones, about four fifths found once; its top ten account for 0.3% to 0.35%. Sequencing input: PBMCs. All receptors come from a girl aged 2 to 10 in good health and CMV-seronegative.

The chain combines TRBV7-2 with TRBJ1-2; no firm D call. The ends were cut back, 6 bases at V and 4 bases at J, with 15 bases in the middle. CDR1 and CDR2 from the germline V gene are SGHTA and FQGNSA. This CDR3 spans 14 amino acids. DNA of the CDR3: TGTGCCAGCAGGATTATCGGTAGCAGCTATGGCTACACCTTC. It encodes CASRIIGSSYGYTF. The complete variable domain, with remaining parts taken from reference TRBV7-2 and TRBJ1-2, reads GAGVSQSPSNKVTEKGKDVELRCDPISGHTALYWYRQSLGQGLEFLIYFQGNSAPDKSGLPSDRFSAERTGGSVSTLTIQRTQQEDSAVYLCASRIIGSSYGYTFGSGTRLTVV.

The CDR3 region is CASRPGVGLHRGPSGNTIYF. For the CDR3, the DNA is TGCGCCAGCAGACCCGGAGTTGGCCTCCACCGCGGCCCCTCTGGAAACACCATATATTTT. The chain has TRBV4-1 and TRBJ1-3; no definite D call. V shed 6 bases and J shed 0 bases, with 27 bases lying between them. CDR1 is MGHRA, CDR2 YSYEKL, per germline. This CDR3 contains 20 residues.

The V gene is TRBV5-5, the J gene TRBJ2-7; the match to TRBD1 covers 8 bases. Trimming at V came to 4 bases and at J to 0 bases, leaving 6 bases not matched to a gene. The CDR3 runs 15 residues. CDR1 and CDR2 from the germline V gene are SGHKS and YYEKEE (reference sequence). CDR3 loop: CASSAGQVVSYEQYF. CDR3 in DNA: TGTGCCAGCAGCGCGGGACAGGTTGTCTCCTACGAGCAGTACTTC.

This sequence joins TRBV7-7 and TRBJ2-5; 8 bases line up with TRBD2. The J segment lost 5 bases and the V segment lost 5 bases, leaving 13 bases of the junction unmatched. Germline V gene sequence: CDR1 SSHAT, CDR2 FNYEAQ (reference sequence). CDR3 length: 16 residues. The CDR3 sequence: CASSPVGSGAGETQYF. The DNA for the CDR3 is TGTGCCAGCAGCCCCGTGGGTAGCGGGGCGGGGGAGACCCAGTACTTC. Based on the CDR3 plus reference TRBV7-7 and TRBJ2-5, the full variable domain is GAGVSQSPRYKVTKRGQDVTLRCDPISSHATLYWYQQALGQGPEFLTYFNYEAQPDKSGLPSDRFSAERPEGSISTLTIQRTEQRDSAMYRCASSPVGSGAGETQYFGPGTRLLVL.

The V and J genes are TRBV7-9 and TRBJ2-5; D perhaps matches TRBD1 (6 bases). TRBJ2-7 explains the end of the DNA better; the J call may be wrong. The CDR3 length is 13 residues. Germline V gene lookup returns CDR1 SEHNR and CDR2 FQNEAQ (reference sequence). This CDR3 reads CASSLGHDYEQYF. Written as DNA, the CDR3 is TGTGCCAGCAGCTTGGGACACGACTACGAGCAGTACTTC.

The chain couples TRBV30 to TRBJ1-5; D unresolved. The V and J ends lost 0 bases and 3 bases respectively, with 9 bases between them. This CDR3 has 14 amino acids. CDR1 and CDR2 (germline): GTSNPN, SVGIG (reference sequence). The DNA for the CDR3 is TGTGCCTGGAGTGTATACGGACTCAATCAGCCCCAGCATTTT. Translating gives CAWSVYGLNQPQHF.

V and J are TRBV4-1 and TRBJ2-7, with D possibly TRBD2 on 6 matching bases. Germline V gene data show CDR1 as MGHRA and CDR2 as YSYEKL. Deletions cut 0 bases from V and 4 bases from J, with 13 bases between. The CDR3 consists of 15 residues. DNA of the CDR3: TGCGCCAGCAGCCAAGATCCTAGCGTAGTATACGAGCAGTACTTC. This encodes CASSQDPSVVYEQYF.

The chain employs TRBV5-1 and TRBJ2-7; possible D gene TRBD1, 6 bases. CDR3 length: 13 residues. V dropped 4 bases and J dropped 6 bases, with 14 bases sitting between them. The germline CDR1 and CDR2 sequences are SGHRS and YFSETQ. The CDR3 DNA follows: TGCGCCAGCAGCCCAGGGACACCCTTCGAGCAGTACTTC. Amino acids: CASSPGTPFEQYF.

The V gene is TRBV7-3, the J gene TRBJ2-3, with 9 bases matching TRBD2. Germline CDR1 SGHTA, CDR2 FQGTGA. The CDR3 has 19 amino acids. The V segment lost 3 bases and the J segment 3 bases; nucleotides outside the gene matches: 16. The CDR3 DNA follows: TGTGCCAGCAGCTTCGAGCCGCTTGGGCTAGCGGGGTCGACAGATACGCAGTATTTT. It is translated as CASSFEPLGLAGSTDTQYF.

In DNA, the CDR3 is TGTGCCAGCAGCTTGGGGGGCGGTACCTACGAGCAGTACTTC. Amino acids: CASSLGGGTYEQYF. This chain joins TRBV5-6 and TRBJ2-7; TRBD1 is a possible D gene (5 bases). The CDR3 has 14 residues. Deletions cut 0 bases from V and 2 bases from J, with 9 bases between. CDR1 is SGHDT and CDR2 is YYEEEE in the germline V gene.

V gene TRBV10-2 combines with J gene TRBJ2-1; 11 bases match TRBD2. V lost 4 bases and J lost 3; bases outside the gene matches: 5. The CDR3 has 16 amino acids. The germline V gene encodes CDR1 WSHSY and CDR2 SAAADI. CDR3: CASSGPGLAVYNEQFF. As DNA, the CDR3 is TGCGCCAGCAGTGGGCCGGGACTAGCGGTCTACAATGAGCAGTTCTTC.

The V call is TRBV28, the J call TRBJ2-7; TRBD2 matches 13 bases. The CDR3 loop spans 19 amino acids. The germline gives CDR1 MDHEN, CDR2 SYDVKM. J lost 7 bases, V lost 2 bases, and 17 bases had no gene match. Here the CDR3 reads CASSLGGSPGTSGVREQYF. In DNA form, the CDR3 reads TGTGCCAGCAGTTTAGGGGGAAGTCCCGGGACTAGCGGGGTAAGGGAGCAGTACTTC. Complete variable domain (other parts from reference TRBV28 and TRBJ2-7): DVKVTQSSRYLVKRTGEKVFLECVQDMDHENMFWYRQDPGLGLRLIYFSYDVKMKEKGDIPEGYSVSREKKERFSLILESASTNQTSMYLCASSLGGSPGTSGVREQYFGPGTRLTVT.

The chain links TRBV10-3 to TRBJ1-5; 9 bases are a match to TRBD1. With V trimmed by 5 bases and J by 3 bases, 5 bases remained unmatched. The CDR3 loop spans 15 amino acids. The germline gives CDR1 ENHRY, CDR2 SYGVKD. CDR3: CAISTGGLSNQPQHF. The CDR3 DNA follows: TGTGCCATCAGTACAGGGGGCCTTTCCAATCAGCCCCAGCATTTT.

CDR3 DNA: TGTGCCAGCAGTCACAGACCGGGACTACCCTACGAGCAGTACTTC. Amino acids: CASSHRPGLPYEQYF. The chain employs TRBV6-6 and TRBJ2-7, with 7 nucleotides matching TRBD2. Trimming removed 5 bases from V and 2 bases from J; junction bases left unmatched: 9. This CDR3 has 15 amino acids. Germline V gene sequence: CDR1 MNHNY, CDR2 SVGAGI (reference sequence).

The J gene is TRBJ1-1, the V gene TRBV29-1; TRBD1 matches 8 bases. Germline CDR1 is SQVTM and CDR2 is ANQGSEA. The V and J ends lost 6 bases and 1 base, in that order; junction bases with no gene match: 10. There are 15 residues in the CDR3. Here the CDR3 DNA reads TGCAGCGTCCGACAGGGGACCTTTGGGAACACTGAAGCTTTCTTT. Translation: CSVRQGTFGNTEAFF.

The chain employs TRBV7-6 and TRBJ2-1; TRBD1 might be the D (6 bases). This CDR3 is 14 amino acids long. Trimming took off 5 bases at V and 2 bases at J, with 10 bases between the two ends. Looked up from germline, CDR1 is SGHVS and CDR2 is FNYEAQ. The CDR3 loop is CASSREGAYNEQFF. DNA of the CDR3: TGTGCCAGCAGCCGCGAGGGGGCCTACAATGAGCAGTTCTTC.

The gene calls are TRBV11-2 and TRBJ1-6, with a weak D call TRBD1 (5 bases). Germline V gene data show CDR1 as SGHAT and CDR2 as FQNNGV. The CDR3 is made up of 17 amino acids. V shed 3 bases and J shed 6 bases, with 18 bases lying between them. The DNA for the CDR3 is TGTGCCAGCAGCTTTCAGAGTTCAGGGAAGGGTAATTCACCCCTCCACTTT. Its translation: CASSFQSSGKGNSPLHF.

The J gene is TRBJ1-6, the V gene TRBV27; D call uncertain. CDR1 MNHEY and CDR2 SMNVEV come from the germline V gene (reference sequence). The CDR3 covers 14 residues. The ends were cut back, 3 bases at V and 8 bases at J, with 11 bases in the middle. The CDR3 nucleotides read TGTGCCAGCAGTTTCGGAGGGCCCCATTCACCCCTCCACTTT. It translates to CASSFGGPHSPLHF.

This rearrangement joins TRBV10-2 to TRBJ2-1; 8 nucleotides agree with TRBD2. This CDR3 comprises 13 residues. The V segment lost 6 bases and the J segment 5 bases; nucleotides outside the gene matches: 3. Germline assignment: CDR1 WSHSY and CDR2 SAAADI. The CDR3 sequence is CASRLAADNEQFF. The CDR3 DNA reads as TGCGCCAGCAGACTAGCGGCGGACAATGAGCAGTTCTTC.

V gene TRBV7-9 combines with J gene TRBJ2-3; D not resolved. V was clipped by 2 bases and J by 6 bases, with 6 bases between them. Germline-derived CDR1 and CDR2 are SEHNR and FQNEAQ (reference sequence). The CDR3 is 12 residues long. The CDR3 nucleotides read TGTGCCAGCAGCTTATTAGCTGATACGCAGTATTTT. This sequence encodes CASSLLADTQYF.

The chain joins TRBV9 to TRBJ2-3, with unresolved D. CDR1 and CDR2 (germline): SGDLS, YYNGEE. The CDR3 loop spans 14 amino acids. V dropped 1 base and J dropped 0 bases, with 6 bases sitting between them. The CDR3 DNA reads as TGTGCCAGCAGCGTACTTGCGAGCACAGATACGCAGTATTTT. This encodes CASSVLASTDTQYF.

The chain couples TRBV6-1 to TRBJ2-2; perhaps TRBD2 as D (5 bases). The germline V gene encodes CDR1 MNHNS and CDR2 SASEGT. Deletions cut 8 bases from V and 6 bases from J, with 7 bases between. The CDR3 is 11 amino acids. CDR3: CASFGAGELFF. CDR3 nucleotide sequence: TGTGCCAGCTTCGGGGCCGGGGAGCTGTTTTTT.

The chain uses TRBV10-3 and TRBJ1-1, with 9 bases lining up with TRBD1. CDR1 and CDR2 (germline): ENHRY, SYGVKD. The CDR3 has 17 residues. The V gene end was trimmed by 2 bases and the J gene end by 5 bases; junction bases not matched to a gene: 12. As DNA, the CDR3 is TGTGCCATCAGTGAGAGGGGGGGGACAGGGATAGTGACTGAAGCTTTCTTT. The encoded protein is CAISERGGTGIVTEAFF.

The chain employs TRBV19 and TRBJ1-2; D might be TRBD1 (5 bases). This CDR3 contains 17 residues. Germline values: CDR1 LNHDA, CDR2 SQIVND (reference sequence). V was trimmed by 2 bases and J by 7 bases, leaving 23 bases between them. CDR3 loop: CASSILNGRGGSLGYTF. The DNA for the CDR3 is TGTGCCAGTAGTATATTAAATGGAAGGGGCGGATCTCTTGGCTACACCTTC.

The rearrangement uses TRBV6-5 and TRBJ2-7, with D possibly TRBD2 on 6 matching bases. The CDR3 sequence is 16 residues long. The V and J ends lost 2 bases and 0 bases respectively, with 14 bases between them. The germline V gene has CDR1 MNHEY and CDR2 SVGAGI. The CDR3, as DNA: TGTGCCAGCAGTTACCGTCGGGGGAGAAGCTCCTACGAGCAGTACTTC. Protein: CASSYRRGRSSYEQYF.

The sample holds a few counts of this clone. This sequence joins TRBV29-1 and TRBJ1-1, with D uncertain. Germline V CDR1 and CDR2: SQVTM, ANQGSEA. V lost 4 bases to trimming and J lost 5 bases, with 17 bases between them. This CDR3 is built from 14 residues. Written as DNA, the CDR3 is TGCAGCGTTGTGGGGTGGGAGGGTACTACTGAAGCTTTCTTT. Encoded protein: CSVVGWEGTTEAFF.